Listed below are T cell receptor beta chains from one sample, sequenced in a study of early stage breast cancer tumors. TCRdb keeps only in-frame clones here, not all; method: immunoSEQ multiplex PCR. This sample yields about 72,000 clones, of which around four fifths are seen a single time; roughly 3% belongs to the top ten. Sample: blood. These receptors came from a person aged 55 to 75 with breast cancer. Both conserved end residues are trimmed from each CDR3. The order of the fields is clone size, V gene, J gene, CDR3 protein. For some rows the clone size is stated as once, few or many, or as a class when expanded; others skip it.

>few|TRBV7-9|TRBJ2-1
ASSPKRRLVSYNEQF
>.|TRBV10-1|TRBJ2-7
ASRNGTTGLEQY
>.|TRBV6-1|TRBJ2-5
ASSVPLPKTQY
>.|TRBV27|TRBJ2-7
ASSLWGQSEQY
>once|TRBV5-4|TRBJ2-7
ASSSYRAPYEQY
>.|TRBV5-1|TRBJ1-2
ASSLGQGNYGYT
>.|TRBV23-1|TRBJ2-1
ASSHRTGGMYNEQF
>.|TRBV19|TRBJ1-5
ASRDRGQQPQH
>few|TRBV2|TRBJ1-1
ASSDYRRPNTEAF
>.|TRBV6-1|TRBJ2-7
ASSEPLTSGLYEQY
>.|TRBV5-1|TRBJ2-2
ASKIGDGTGELF
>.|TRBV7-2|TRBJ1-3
ASSSRATGSSGNTIY
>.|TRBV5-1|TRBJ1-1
ASAAGQGVMNTEAF
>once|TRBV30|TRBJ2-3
AWSSTERRDTQY
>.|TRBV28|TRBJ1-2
ASQARYGYT
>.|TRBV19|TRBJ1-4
ASSITRAGEKLF
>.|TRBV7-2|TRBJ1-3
ASSLDSGSSRNTIY
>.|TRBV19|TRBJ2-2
AIGTIGSNTGELF
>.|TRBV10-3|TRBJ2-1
AISEGSGTQF
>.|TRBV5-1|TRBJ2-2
ASTFSGNAGELF
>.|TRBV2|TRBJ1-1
ASPLGQESEAF
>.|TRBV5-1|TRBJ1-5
ASSLGPGQEPQH
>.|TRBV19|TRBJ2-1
ASSPLRASNNEQF
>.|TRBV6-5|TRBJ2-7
ASSYDGTRDEQY
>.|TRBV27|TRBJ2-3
ASSSQGRPGDTQY
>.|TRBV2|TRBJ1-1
ASSLLGYGEAF
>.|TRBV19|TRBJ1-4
ASSTGKNEKLF
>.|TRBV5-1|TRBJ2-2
ASSFDGQNTGELF
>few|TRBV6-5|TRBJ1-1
ASSRNTEAF
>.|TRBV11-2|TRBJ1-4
ASSSRTGGNEKLF
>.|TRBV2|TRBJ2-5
ASSPTTGSETQY
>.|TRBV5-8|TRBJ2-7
ASSSEPQGTEQY
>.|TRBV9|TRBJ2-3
ASSAGSYPSGTQY
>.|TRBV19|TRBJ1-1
ASSVRAGTLGTEAF
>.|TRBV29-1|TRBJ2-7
SVEEGVYEQY
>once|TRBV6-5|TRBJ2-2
ASSYGVRGTGELF
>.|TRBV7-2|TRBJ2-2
ASSRGLAGGLRNTGELF
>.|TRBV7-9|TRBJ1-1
ASSLTGLGDTEAF
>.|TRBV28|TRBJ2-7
ASSLFWGTSYEQY
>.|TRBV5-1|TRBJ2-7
ASSSGLAGGMHEQY
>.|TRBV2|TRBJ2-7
ASSPGGTGPSEQY
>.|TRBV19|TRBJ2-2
ASTVTGGGGAGELF
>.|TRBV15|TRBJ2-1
ATSRAGTEQNEQF
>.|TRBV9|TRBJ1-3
ASSDDRAGNTIY
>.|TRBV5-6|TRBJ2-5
ASSWGGQETQY
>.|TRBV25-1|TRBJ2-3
ASSDRGTDTQY